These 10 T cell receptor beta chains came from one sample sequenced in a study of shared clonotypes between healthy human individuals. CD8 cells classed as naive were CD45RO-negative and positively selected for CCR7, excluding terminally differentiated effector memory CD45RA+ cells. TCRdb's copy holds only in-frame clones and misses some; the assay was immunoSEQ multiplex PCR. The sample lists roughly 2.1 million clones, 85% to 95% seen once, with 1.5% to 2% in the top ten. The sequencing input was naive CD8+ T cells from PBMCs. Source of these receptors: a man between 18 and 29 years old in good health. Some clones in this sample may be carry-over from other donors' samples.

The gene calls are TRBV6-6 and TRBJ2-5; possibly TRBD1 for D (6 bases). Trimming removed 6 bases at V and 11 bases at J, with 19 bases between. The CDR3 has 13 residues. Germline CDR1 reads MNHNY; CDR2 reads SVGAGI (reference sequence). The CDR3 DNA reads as TGTGCCAGCAGCCCTACCTTGGACAGTGAGCAGTACTTC. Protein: CASSPTLDSEQYF.

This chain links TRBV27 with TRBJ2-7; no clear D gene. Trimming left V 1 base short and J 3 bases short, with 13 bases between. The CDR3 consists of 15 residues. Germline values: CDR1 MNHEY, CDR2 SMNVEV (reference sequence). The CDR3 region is CASSLFPGGFYEQYF. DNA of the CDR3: TGTGCCAGCAGTTTATTTCCCGGCGGATTCTACGAGCAGTACTTC.

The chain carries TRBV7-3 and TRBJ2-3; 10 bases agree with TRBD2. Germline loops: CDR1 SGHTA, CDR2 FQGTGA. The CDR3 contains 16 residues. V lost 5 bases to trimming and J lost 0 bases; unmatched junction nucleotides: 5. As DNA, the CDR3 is TGTGCCAGCAGCACCGTGACTAGCGGGAGCACAGATACGCAGTATTTT. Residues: CASSTVTSGSTDTQYF.

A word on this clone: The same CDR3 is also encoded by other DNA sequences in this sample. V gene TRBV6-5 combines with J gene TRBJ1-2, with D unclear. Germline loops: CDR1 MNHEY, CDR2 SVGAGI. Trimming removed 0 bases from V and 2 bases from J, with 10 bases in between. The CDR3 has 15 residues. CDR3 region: CASSYSEGANYGYTF. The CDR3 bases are TGTGCCAGCAGTTACTCGGAGGGAGCAAACTATGGCTACACCTTC.

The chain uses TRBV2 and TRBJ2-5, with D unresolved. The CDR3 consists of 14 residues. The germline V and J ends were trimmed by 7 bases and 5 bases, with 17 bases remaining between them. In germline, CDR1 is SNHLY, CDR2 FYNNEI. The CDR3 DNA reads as TGTGCCAGCACCGAGGCGAGCCCGACGGAGACCCAGTACTTC. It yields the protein CASTEASPTETQYF.

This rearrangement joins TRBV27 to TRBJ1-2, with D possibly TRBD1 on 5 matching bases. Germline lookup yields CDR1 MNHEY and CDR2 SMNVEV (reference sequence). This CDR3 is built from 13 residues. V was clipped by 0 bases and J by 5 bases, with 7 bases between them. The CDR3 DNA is TGTGCCAGCAGTTTATCCCGGACATATGGCTACACCTTC. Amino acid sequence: CASSLSRTYGYTF.

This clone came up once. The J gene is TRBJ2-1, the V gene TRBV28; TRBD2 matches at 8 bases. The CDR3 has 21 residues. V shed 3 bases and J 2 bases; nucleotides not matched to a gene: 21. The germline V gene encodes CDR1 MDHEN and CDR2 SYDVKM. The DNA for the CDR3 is TGTGCCAGCAGTTTTCAGTTTGGGAGCGGGAGTACCCAAAATACCTACAATGAGCAGTTCTTC. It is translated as CASSFQFGSGSTQNTYNEQFF.

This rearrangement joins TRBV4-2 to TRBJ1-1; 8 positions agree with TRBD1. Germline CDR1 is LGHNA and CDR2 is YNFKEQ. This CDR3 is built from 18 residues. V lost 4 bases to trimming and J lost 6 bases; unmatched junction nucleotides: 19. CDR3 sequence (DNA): TGTGCCAGCAGCCCCCTCCGAGGACAGGGAGCCCTTAACCCTGAAGCTTTCTTT. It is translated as CASSPLRGQGALNPEAFF.

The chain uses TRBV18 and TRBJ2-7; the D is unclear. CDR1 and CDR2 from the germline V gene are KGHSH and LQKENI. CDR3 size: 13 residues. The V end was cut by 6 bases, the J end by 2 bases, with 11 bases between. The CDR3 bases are TGTGCCAGCTCTTTGGGCAGAGCCTACGAGCAGTACTTC. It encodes CASSLGRAYEQYF.

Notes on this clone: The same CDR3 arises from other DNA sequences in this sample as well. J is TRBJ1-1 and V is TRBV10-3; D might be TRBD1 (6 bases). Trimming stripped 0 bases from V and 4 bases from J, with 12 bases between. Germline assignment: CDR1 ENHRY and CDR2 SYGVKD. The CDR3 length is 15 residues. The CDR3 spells CAISESRQGSTEAFF. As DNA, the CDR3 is TGTGCCATCAGTGAGTCACGTCAGGGGAGCACTGAAGCTTTCTTT.